This T cell receptor (beta chain) was sequenced during a study of OX40 agonist ivuxolimab in advanced cancers. The wider study: Every 2 weeks, patients received ivuxolimab intravenously, dosed at 0.01 to 10 mg/kg. Patients receiving dose escalation had hepatocellular carcinoma, melanoma, renal cell or head and neck cancer.

The assay was immunoSEQ multiplex PCR, and TCRdb's table has in-frame clones only and misses some. Among 20,000 to 30,000 clones listed, under 85% were seen once. CDR1 and CDR2 from the germline V gene are LNHDA and SQIVND (reference sequence). V lost 8 bases and J 2 bases, leaving 13 bases between the germline ends. The CDR3 contains 14 residues. Material: CD4+ or CD8+ T cells sorted from blood, obtained in a trial of the OX40 agonist ivuxolimab. This receptor was obtained from an adult with an advanced solid tumor such as melanoma, head and neck, liver or kidney cancer. The chain uses TRBV19 and TRBJ2-1; either TRBD1 or TRBD2 may supply D (5 bases each). CDR3 DNA sequence: TGTGCCAGTCGCCGGGACGGGACCTACAATGAGCAGTTCTTC. The encoded protein is CASRRDGTYNEQFF.